Sequencing of this T cell receptor (beta chain) was carried out in a study of early T cells in non-severe SARS-CoV-2 infection (dated by TCRdb to the early 2020s). Some background on the complete study: Because TCR sequencing was done on bulk RNA from unsorted whole blood, the alpha and beta chains could not be paired.

For CDR1 and CDR2, the germline V gene lists SGHRS and YFSETQ. Germline trimming: 3 bases from V, 10 bases from J; junction bases outside gene matches: 10. The CDR3 holds 15 amino acids from the cysteine to the phenylalanine. This entry keeps only the CDR3 DNA: 45 bases, framed from base 1. The library was produced with 5' RACE. Sequencing took place on a NextSeq 500. Unique molecular identifiers were attached to individual cDNA molecules in the TCR library protocol so that sequencing error and PCR bias could be corrected. Both TCR alpha and beta chains were sequenced, and tight co-correlation was observed between alpha and beta sequence abundances in each sample. From the authors' description of their analysis: Decombinator V4 was used to annotate TCR sequences for V gene, J gene and CDR3. TCRs were defined as expanded if a significant change between any two time points was detected under a Poisson model with p below 0.0001. TCR abundances were normalised to the total number of TCRs sequenced in each sample and reported as counts per million. TRAV1-2 paired with TRAJ12, TRAJ20 or TRAJ33 defined MAIT TCRs, while TRAV10 paired with TRAJ18 defined iNKT TCRs. VDJdb, accessed on 1 November 2021, was searched for TCRs annotated for CMV, EBV and SARS-CoV-2, and TCRs annotated for more than one antigen were excluded. TCRdb reanalyzed the raw reads on its own, using fastp at Q25 for trimming and MiXCR for clone calling, and kept in-frame beta chains. CDR3 protein duplicates are merged, each entry listing the most common genes and DNA. TCRdb, not the original authors, processed these V and J calls. For this sample the table gives under 55,000 distinct CDR3 sequences, of which roughly 11% were detected only once. The biggest ten clones account for 21% of the sample.

Study-wide findings and limitations: VDJdb matching was skewed toward anti-spike CD8 responses and likely underestimated virus-specific expansions by missing private and CD4 specificities.

A case-control design nested within a healthcare worker cohort in London, UK, was used, with weekly nasopharyngeal swab PCR tests and blood sampling performed. Healthcare workers were recruited during the week of the UK lockdown, between 23 and 31 March 2020, and followed weekly for up to about 15 weeks. Points on this clonotype: Which antigen it targets is not known. Per-base qualities were not stored, and no clone one base away is much larger.

Here the chain combines TRBV5-1 and TRBJ2-1; 10 junctional bases match TRBD2. Sequencing input: whole blood. This clonotype was obtained from an adult who was a healthcare worker with PCR-confirmed SARS-CoV-2 infection or an uninfected control (not recorded which). The DNA reads as follows: TGCGCCAGCAGCTCCGGGACTAGCGCTCTCGGGGAGCAGTTCTTC. The resulting protein is CASSSGTSALGEQFF.